The 15 T cell receptor beta chains listed next were all sequenced from one sample in a study of radiotherapy plus CTLA-4 blockade in lung cancer. The table came from immunoSEQ multiplex PCR; TCRdb's copy has only in-frame clones and leaves some out. The sample includes about 80,000 clones, around 78% of them seen just once. Specimen: peripheral blood, collected from a patient treated with radiotherapy plus ipilimumab. Receptors were obtained from a human donor with non-small cell lung cancer whose response to radiotherapy plus ipilimumab could not be evaluated. Some clones in this sample may be carry-over from other donors' samples.

The rearrangement links TRBV29-1 to TRBJ1-2; TRBD1 matches at 10 bases. The CDR3 loop spans 14 amino acids. Germline V gene lookup returns CDR1 SQVTM and CDR2 ANQGSEA. The V segment lost 4 bases and the J segment 6 bases; nucleotides outside the gene matches: 8. CDR3 amino acids: CSVVGQGSWDGYTF. CDR3 in DNA: TGCAGCGTTGTGGGACAGGGGTCATGGGATGGCTACACCTTC.

The chain employs TRBV14 and TRBJ2-7, with a weak D call TRBD1 (7 bases). V lost 5 bases and J lost 3, with 17 bases in between. Germline values: CDR1 SGHDN, CDR2 FVKESK. The CDR3 contains 15 residues. The CDR3 loop reads CASSDQRQGGYEQYF. In DNA, the CDR3 is TGTGCCAGCAGCGATCAACGTCAGGGGGGCTACGAGCAGTACTTC.

This clone was found a few times. The V and J genes are TRBV5-4 and TRBJ2-7, with D possibly TRBD2 on 5 matching bases. Between the trimmed V and J ends, which lost 0 bases and 4 bases, there was a span of 8 bases. Germline values: CDR1 SGHNT, CDR2 YYREEE (reference sequence). The CDR3 loop spans 13 amino acids. The CDR3: CASSLDEGYEQYF. The CDR3 region has the DNA TGTGCCAGCAGCTTGGATGAGGGTTACGAGCAGTACTTC.

This chain links TRBV6-1 with TRBJ2-4; possible D gene TRBD1, 6 bases. There are 15 residues in the CDR3. Trimming stripped 5 bases from V and 0 bases from J, with 11 bases between. Germline V lookup: CDR1 MNHNS, CDR2 SASEGT. CDR3 DNA sequence: TGTGCCAGCAGTCCTGGACAGTTAGCCAAAAACATTCAGTACTTC. Its translation: CASSPGQLAKNIQYF.

The chain is built from TRBV4-3 and TRBJ2-1; TRBD1 matches 8 bases. V was pared by 4 bases and J by 3 bases, with 5 bases of the junction left unmatched. The CDR3 covers 15 residues. Germline values: CDR1 LGHNA, CDR2 YSLEER. This CDR3 is CASSPTGGHYNEQFF. As DNA, the CDR3 is TGCGCCAGCAGCCCAACAGGGGGACACTACAATGAGCAGTTCTTC.

V is TRBV7-3 and J is TRBJ1-1; D not resolved. Germline V gene data show CDR1 as SGHTA and CDR2 as FQGTGA. The V end was cut by 5 bases, the J end by 6 bases, with 7 bases between. CDR3 length equals 11 residues. CDR3 region: CASSPPPEAFF. The CDR3 nucleotides are TGTGCCAGCAGCCCTCCCCCTGAAGCTTTCTTT.

This clone was seen only a few times. V is TRBV6-5 and J is TRBJ1-1, with D perhaps TRBD1 (6 bases). CDR3 length: 15 residues. CDR1 and CDR2 (germline): MNHEY, SVGAGI. The germline V and J ends were trimmed by 4 bases and 0 bases, with 12 bases remaining between them. The CDR3 nucleotides are TGTGCCAGCAGTTGGGGAGGGGGGTTGAACACTGAAGCTTTCTTT. This translates into CASSWGGGLNTEAFF.

The V gene is TRBV2, the J gene TRBJ2-3; D is unclear. V was clipped by 2 bases and J by 7 bases, with 13 bases between them. Germline V gene sequence: CDR1 SNHLY, CDR2 FYNNEI. This CDR3 has 14 residues. The CDR3 DNA reads TGTGCCAGCAGTGAAAATTATGGTGACAATACGCAGTATTTT. Translating it yields CASSENYGDNTQYF.

CDR3 sequence: CASTGALTGGYTF. The CDR3 nucleotides read TGTGCCAGCACAGGGGCCCTGACAGGAGGCTACACCTTC. This sequence joins TRBV2 and TRBJ1-2; D perhaps matches TRBD1 (6 bases). Trimming removed 7 bases at V and 8 bases at J, with 17 bases between. Germline V lookup: CDR1 SNHLY, CDR2 FYNNEI. The CDR3 runs 13 residues. The whole variable domain, remainder taken from reference TRBV2 and TRBJ1-2, is EPEVTQTPSHQVTQMGQEVILRCVPISNHLYFYWYRQILGQKVEFLVSFYNNEISEKSEIFDDQFSVERPDGSNFTLKIRSTKLEDSAMYFCASTGALTGGYTFGSGTRLTVV.

A remark on this clone: This may come from a read error, since a much larger clone is one base off. The chain recombines TRBV5-1 with TRBJ1-5, with 7 nucleotides matching TRBD1. The germline V gene has CDR1 SGHRS and CDR2 YFSETQ. V lost 3 bases, J lost 0 bases, and 0 bases stayed unmatched. This CDR3 is built from 14 residues. The CDR3 nucleotides are TGCGCCAGCAGCTGGGACAGTAGCAATCAGCCCCAGCATTTT. Translation gives CASSWDSSNQPQHF.

The CDR3 coding sequence is TGCGCCAGCAGCCAAGACGAGGGTCAGGAGCAGTTCTTC. This gives the protein CASSQDEGQEQFF. The chain combines TRBV4-1 with TRBJ2-1, with a weak D call TRBD2 (5 bases). Between the trimmed V and J ends, which lost 0 bases and 10 bases, there was a span of 10 bases. This CDR3 comprises 13 residues. Germline loops: CDR1 MGHRA, CDR2 YSYEKL.

This clone was seen just once. The V call is TRBV5-5, the J call TRBJ1-1; tentative D call: TRBD1 (5 bases). CDR3 length equals 16 residues. The germline V and J ends were trimmed by 2 bases and 5 bases, with 19 bases remaining between them. The germline V gene has CDR1 SGHKS and CDR2 YYEKEE (reference sequence). This chain's CDR3 is CASSFRAGGEGTEAFF. The CDR3 bases are TGTGCCAGCAGCTTTCGGGCCGGGGGGGAAGGGACTGAAGCTTTCTTT.

The gene calls are TRBV5-1 and TRBJ1-5, with 7 bases fitting TRBD1. Germline trimming cut 3 bases from V and 4 bases from J; bases unmatched to any gene: 7. The CDR3 is 15 amino acids. CDR1 SGHRS and CDR2 YFSETQ come from the germline V gene. The CDR3 region is CASSSGTASNQPQHF. The CDR3, as DNA: TGCGCCAGCAGCTCCGGGACAGCGTCAAATCAGCCCCAGCATTTT. Combining the CDR3 with reference TRBV5-1 and TRBJ1-5 gives the whole variable domain KAGVTQTPRYLIKTRGQQVTLSCSPISGHRSVSWYQQTPGQGLQFLFEYFSETQRNKGNFPGRFSGRQFSNSRSEMNVSTLELGDSALYLCASSSGTASNQPQHFGDGTRLSIL.

In nucleotides, the CDR3 is TGTGCCAGCAGTGTAGCCCAGCGATCCTACAATGAGCAGTTCTTC. It translates to CASSVAQRSYNEQFF. This chain joins TRBV2 and TRBJ2-1; D uncertain. With 4 bases removed from V and 1 base from J, the gap between germline ends came to 11 bases. Germline lookup yields CDR1 SNHLY and CDR2 FYNNEI. CDR3 size: 15 residues.

The chain recombines TRBV11-2 with TRBJ1-2, with D possibly being TRBD1 (5 bases). This CDR3 is built from 13 residues. The germline V and J ends were trimmed by 3 bases and 7 bases, with 12 bases remaining between them. Germline assignment: CDR1 SGHAT and CDR2 FQNNGV. The CDR3 DNA reads TGTGCCAGCAGCTTGGTGGGGGGAGGTGGCTACACCTTC. This codes for CASSLVGGGGYTF.